This is a list of T cell receptor beta chains from one sample in a study of blood T cell repertoires in COVID-19. Sequenced by immunoSEQ multiplex PCR; TCRdb stores in-frame clones only, minus some. The sample includes more than 70,000 clones, more than 75% seen only once; the top ten take around 5.3%. The sample comprised peripheral blood. These TCRs come from a man aged 45-60 years with active or convalescent COVID-19. The CDR3 runs from the conserved cysteine through the conserved F or W. A D gene is named only where the DNA matches it firmly. A clone size is listed for some rows: how often the clone was seen (once, few, many), or a class if it is expanded.

d_gene	abundance	v_gene	j_gene	CDR3nt	CDR3aa
TRBD2	.	TRBV7-2	TRBJ2-7	TGTGCCAGTTCGACCGGGACTAGCGGGGGGACATACGAGCAGTACTTC	CASSTGTSGGTYEQYF
TRBD2	.	TRBV27	TRBJ2-1	TGTGCCAGCAGTTCACCAGCGGGGGGGCCCTATGAGCAGTTCTTC	CASSSPAGGPYEQFF
TRBD1	few	TRBV7-9	TRBJ1-2	TGTGCCAGCAGCTTAGCCGGGACAGGGGATTATGGCTACACCTTC	CASSLAGTGDYGYTF
.	.	TRBV3-1/TRBV3-2	TRBJ2-5	TGTGCCAGCAGCCAAGAACCCCAGGGCGAGACCCAGTACTTC	CASSQEPQGETQYF
TRBD1	.	TRBV6-5	TRBJ2-2	TGTGCCAGCAGTTCCGGGGACAGGGGGCCCACCGGGGAGCTGTTTTTT	CASSSGDRGPTGELFF
.	once	TRBV6-5	TRBJ1-1	TGTGCCAGCAGTTTACACCCGGGGAACACTGAAGCTTTCTTT	CASSLHPGNTEAFF
.	.	TRBV5-1	TRBJ1-1	TGCGCCAGCAGCCACCTTTCGACAGGAGAGACTGAAGCTTTCTTT	CASSHLSTGETEAFF
.	few	TRBV10-2	TRBJ1-6	TGCGCCAGCAGTGACTCCGTCTCCTATAATTCACCCCTCCACTTT	CASSDSVSYNSPLHF
.	few	TRBV6-2/TRBV6-3	TRBJ2-5	TGTGCCAGCAGTTACAATGACAGAGTCCAAGAGACCCAGTACTTC	CASSYNDRVQETQYF
TRBD2	once	TRBV27	TRBJ2-2	TGTGCCAGCAGTTTTTCTAGCGGGGGGGCCGACACCGGGGAGCTGTTTTTT	CASSFSSGGADTGELFF
.	.	TRBV19	TRBJ1-2	TGTGCCAGTAGTCAGGAAATTAAGGCCTATGGCTACACCTTC	CASSQEIKAYGYTF
TRBD1	.	TRBV28	TRBJ1-5	TGTGCCAGCAGTTTTGAGACAGGGTATGATCAGCCCCAGCATTTT	CASSFETGYDQPQHF
TRBD1	.	TRBV28	TRBJ1-4	TGTGCCAGCAGTTTGCCGGGACAGGGGACAACTAATGAAAAACTGTTTTTT	CASSLPGQGTTNEKLFF
.	.	TRBV4-1	TRBJ2-1	TGCGCCAGCAGCCCCGAGGACAGATACAATGAGCAGTTCTTC	CASSPEDRYNEQFF
.	.	TRBV2	TRBJ1-1	TGTGCCGCTGCAGGGAACACTGAAGCTTTCTTT	CAAAGNTEAFF
.	.	TRBV24-1	TRBJ2-3	TGTGCCACCGGAGACGGGGGTGCAGATACGCAGTATTTT	CATGDGGADTQYF
.	.	TRBV6-6	TRBJ2-6	TGTGCCAGCAGTCCCCGCCAAGGCGGGGTCGTTGGGGCCAACGTCCTGACTTTC	CASSPRQGGVVGANVLTF
.	.	TRBV5-1	TRBJ1-5	TGCGCCAGCAGCTTGGACGGGCAGGGTCCCCAGCATTTT	CASSLDGQGPQHF
TRBD2	few	TRBV7-9	TRBJ2-7	TGTGCCAGCAGCCCGGGGGGCTACGAGCAGTACTTC	CASSPGGYEQYF
.	.	TRBV6-5	TRBJ1-4	TGTGCCAGCAGTAGAAGGGGGGGGAAGGATGAAAAACTGTTTTTT	CASSRRGGKDEKLFF
.	once	TRBV5-4	TRBJ2-7	TGTGCCAGCAGCTTGGAAGCGTACGAGCAGTACTTC	CASSLEAYEQYF
TRBD2	.	TRBV5-4	TRBJ2-5	TGTGCCAGCAGCTTGAGAGCGAGCGGGGGGGCAGAGACCCAGTACTTC	CASSLRASGGAETQYF
.	.	TRBV28	TRBJ1-3	TGTGCCAGCAGTTTAGAAGCCTCTGGAAACACCATATATTTT	CASSLEASGNTIYF
TRBD1	few	TRBV10-3	TRBJ1-1	TGTGCCAGCTTACAGGGGGTGGGGGACACTGAAGCTTTCTTT	CASLQGVGDTEAFF
TRBD1	few	TRBV18	TRBJ2-2	TGTGCCAGCTCACCACCGCTACAGGGGAAGGGGGAGCTGTTTTTT	CASSPPLQGKGELFF
.	once	TRBV2	TRBJ1-6	TGTGCCAGCAGTGTCGGTCAGGGTAATTCACCCCTCCACTTT	CASSVGQGNSPLHF
TRBD1	.	TRBV7-6	TRBJ1-2	TGTGCCAGCAGCTCATCGGGACAGGGCAACTATGGCTACACCTTC	CASSSSGQGNYGYTF
.	.	TRBV18	TRBJ2-3	TGTGCCAGCTCTCCCACAGGGACCAGGGAAGGTACGCAGTATTTT	CASSPTGTREGTQYF
.	.	TRBV4-3	TRBJ2-3	TGCGCCAGCAGCCAAGGGGTAGCCTCATGGACAGATACGCAGTATTTT	CASSQGVASWTDTQYF
TRBD1	.	TRBV29-1	TRBJ1-1	TGCAGCGTGGTGACAGGGGTGAACACTGAAGCTTTCTTT	CSVVTGVNTEAFF
TRBD1	once	TRBV11-2	TRBJ2-1	TGTGCCAGCAGCTTATCAGGGACAGGCTCCTACAATGAGCAGTTCTTC	CASSLSGTGSYNEQFF
TRBD2	.	TRBV27	TRBJ2-1	TGTGCCAGCAGTTCCCAAACGAGCGCGTTAGCGGGGGTCTTCACTGAGCAGTTCTTC	CASSSQTSALAGVFTEQFF
.	.	TRBV19	TRBJ2-1	TGTGCCAGTAGTTACAGGGATGAGCAGTTCTTC	CASSYRDEQFF
.	.	TRBV25-1	TRBJ1-4	TGTGCCAGCAGTGAATACCCCGGCCGGGGGGCAACTAATGAAAAACTGTTTTTT	CASSEYPGRGATNEKLFF
.	.	TRBV5-1	TRBJ2-7	TGCGCCAGCAGCTTGGGTTCGGCAGGAACCTACGAGCAGTACTTC	CASSLGSAGTYEQYF
TRBD1	.	TRBV2	TRBJ1-6	TGTGCCAGCAATACAGGGGGGGGCCTGGCACCCCTCCACTTT	CASNTGGGLAPLHF
TRBD2	.	TRBV7-8	TRBJ2-5	TGTGCCAGCAGCTTAGGGGTAGCGGGTGAAGAGACCCAGTACTTC	CASSLGVAGEETQYF
.	once	TRBV29-1	TRBJ1-4	TGCAGCGTTGAATCCCTAGGTGAAAAACTGTTTTTT	CSVESLGEKLFF
.	.	TRBV6-5	TRBJ1-1	TGTGCCAGCAGTCGGGGTAACACTGAAGCTTTCTTT	CASSRGNTEAFF
TRBD2	few	TRBV4-2	TRBJ2-5	TGTGCCAGCAGCCAAGATCGGGCGCGGGGGGGGATGGAGACCCAGTACTTC	CASSQDRARGGMETQYF
.	.	TRBV2	TRBJ1-5	TGTGCCAGCTCAGAGAACCAGGTTGACAATCAGCCCCAGCATTTT	CASSENQVDNQPQHF
.	.	TRBV5-1	TRBJ2-3	TGCGCCAGCAGCTTAGACAGTCCGGCAGATACGCAGTATTTT	CASSLDSPADTQYF
.	.	TRBV29-1	TRBJ1-1	TGCAGCGTCACCGGGTTTCGCGGGGGGTACACTGAAGCTTTCTTT	CSVTGFRGGYTEAFF
.	.	TRBV28	TRBJ2-1	TGTGCCAGCAGTTTATACAGGGAATACAATGAGCAGTTCTTC	CASSLYREYNEQFF
TRBD1	.	TRBV4-1	TRBJ1-1	TGCGCCAGCAGCCAGGGGACAGCCCGGCTTGAAGCTTTCTTT	CASSQGTARLEAFF
TRBD2	.	TRBV18	TRBJ2-3	TGTGCCAGCTCACCAAACCCTAGCGGGGATGGAGATACGCAGTATTTT	CASSPNPSGDGDTQYF
.	.	TRBV29-1	TRBJ1-2	TGCAGCGTCCGTACAAATCCCAACTATGGCTACACCTTC	CSVRTNPNYGYTF
TRBD2	.	TRBV9	TRBJ2-2	TGTGCCAGCAGCTCCCGAAGCGGGGGGGCTATCGGGGAGCTGTTTTTT	CASSSRSGGAIGELFF
.	.	TRBV5-1	TRBJ2-3	TGCGCCAGCAGCCCGGGAAGGGCCTTCGTCACAGATACGCAGTATTTT	CASSPGRAFVTDTQYF
.	.	TRBV27	TRBJ2-2	TGTGCCAGCAGTTTATCGAGGCCTCCAGGGGGGGAGCTGTTTTTT	CASSLSRPPGGELFF
TRBD1	.	TRBV7-2	TRBJ2-5	TGTGCCAGCAGCTTACCCCCAGGGGGTAAGAAGGAGACCCAGTACTTC	CASSLPPGGKKETQYF
TRBD1	.	TRBV19	TRBJ1-3	TGTGCCAGTAGCCTGGGACAGGTCGGAAACACCATATATTTT	CASSLGQVGNTIYF
TRBD2	.	TRBV5-4	TRBJ2-3	TGTGCCAGCAGTTCCGGACTAGCGGGGGGCCGCACAGATACGCAGTATTTT	CASSSGLAGGRTDTQYF
.	.	TRBV5-5	TRBJ1-4	TGTGCCAGCAGCTTGGTGGGGGCTGGTGAAAAACTGTTTTTT	CASSLVGAGEKLFF